The rows below give T cell receptor beta chains drawn from one sample of a study of STAT5B mutations in CD4+ large granular lymphocyte leukemia. The table came from immunoSEQ multiplex PCR; TCRdb's copy has only in-frame clones and leaves some out. The sample yields roughly 32,000 clones, 76% seen once. The sequenced sample was CD4+ T cells from blood buffy coats. These receptors were collected from a human donor in good health. CDR3s include the opening cysteine and the closing phenylalanine or tryptophan. The size entry is marked missing in some rows and otherwise reads once, few, many or a size class.

V gene	clone size	J gene	CDR3 length	CDR3 protein
TRBV6-5	.	TRBJ1-3	16	CASSYSGTGSGNTIYF
TRBV5-6	.	TRBJ2-7	16	CASSSRTSGRRDEQYF
TRBV4-1	.	TRBJ2-7	15	CASDPIAGGTYEQYF
TRBV9	few	TRBJ1-1	14	CASSFRTENTEAFF
TRBV5-4	.	TRBJ2-5	12	CASSLTQETQYF
TRBV19	.	TRBJ1-5	14	CASSGTGINQPQHF
TRBV11-2	once	TRBJ1-1	14	CASTLLRQNTEAFF
TRBV28	.	TRBJ1-2	14	CATQTPGGWYGYTF
TRBV19	few	TRBJ2-1	13	CASSPSRDNEQFF
TRBV11-2	.	TRBJ2-4	17	CASSLDLGTLAKNIQYF
TRBV18	.	TRBJ2-3	12	CASSPDGDTQYF
TRBV7-9	.	TRBJ2-3	15	CASSLETGGRDTQYF
TRBV6-1	.	TRBJ2-1	15	CASSEARTRVYEQFF
TRBV13	.	TRBJ1-2	15	CASSFGAGSNYGYTF
TRBV10-2	.	TRBJ1-1	14	CASRLQGANTEAFF
TRBV29-1	few	TRBJ1-4	17	CSVGTIGGSRPDEKLFF
TRBV19	once	TRBJ1-2	15	CASSIEGTGVRGYTF
TRBV6-6	.	TRBJ2-2	16	CASSYAGQGQMGELFF
TRBV5-1	.	TRBJ2-5	14	CASRFLPGEETQYF
TRBV6-5	.	TRBJ1-2	13	CASSYRTGRGYTF
TRBV19	.	TRBJ2-2	13	CAIRDRVTGELFF
TRBV7-6	.	TRBJ1-2	14	CASSAGTQNYGYTF
TRBV13	.	TRBJ2-1	17	CASSLVASGARVDEQFF
TRBV6-1	.	TRBJ2-7	14	CASSLQGHSYEQYF
TRBV7-2	.	TRBJ2-7	18	CASSVGRVSSGGAYEQYF
TRBV7-9	.	TRBJ1-5	15	CASSLKGDSNQPQHF
TRBV2	.	TRBJ1-1	12	CASRTGNTEAFF
TRBV7-6	.	TRBJ2-5	14	CASSLGTGGETQYF
TRBV23-1	.	TRBJ1-6	15	CASSQSPLSNSPLHF